The 28 T cell receptor beta chains below all came from one sample that was sequenced in a study of blood T cell repertoires in COVID-19 (dated by TCRdb to 2020 to 2021). The method behind the library was the immunoSEQ multiplex PCR assay. Imported from immuneACCESS, the table was reduced by TCRdb to in-frame sequences with V and J called. These copies leave out some clones; in studies compared against another copy, an unresolved V gene accounts for under half, and the cause of the remainder is not known. The sample table records about 210,000 clones; roughly 86% of these occur just once. The ten largest clones capture 3% to 3.5% of the sample. Sequencing was performed on peripheral blood. The receptors originated from a man in his 60s with acute or convalescent COVID-19.

This clone occurred once. The rearrangement links TRBV5-1 to TRBJ2-7; 10 bases are shared with TRBD1. The CDR3 extends over 15 amino acids. The J segment lost 5 bases and the V segment lost 6 bases, leaving 11 bases of the junction unmatched. Germline assignment: CDR1 SGHRS and CDR2 YFSETQ. The CDR3: CASTDTGTGVNEQYF. The CDR3 DNA follows: TGCGCCAGCACCGATACCGGGACAGGGGTCAACGAGCAGTACTTC.

The genes are TRBV6-1 and TRBJ1-2; possible D gene TRBD1, 6 bases. Per the germline V gene, CDR1 is MNHNS and CDR2 is SASEGT. V lost 2 bases and J lost 8, with 12 bases in between. The CDR3 spans 13 residues. This CDR3 reads CASSELPGEGYTF. The CDR3 nucleotides are TGTGCCAGCAGTGAACTCCCAGGGGAGGGCTACACCTTC.

This clone was counted only a few times. V is TRBV11-2 and J is TRBJ1-1; 9 positions match TRBD1. This CDR3 is 13 amino acids long. The trim removed 4 bases at V and 7 bases at J, leaving 4 bases unmatched. Germline V gene lookup returns CDR1 SGHAT and CDR2 FQNNGV. The CDR3 bases are TGTGCCAGCAGCTCCAGACAGGGGGGTGAAGCTTTCTTT. Its translation is CASSSRQGGEAFF.

The V and J genes are TRBV10-1 and TRBJ2-5, with 9 nucleotides matching TRBD2. This CDR3 is 15 amino acids long. Germline V gene data show CDR1 as WNHNN and CDR2 as SYGVQD (reference sequence). J gave up 4 bases and V 6 bases, and 9 bases lay outside the gene matches. Written as DNA, the CDR3 is TGCGCCAGCAGCGCGGGACTAGCCGAACGAGAGACCCAGTACTTC. Its protein is CASSAGLAERETQYF.

V usage is TRBV3-1 (or the pseudogene TRBV3-2) and J usage is TRBJ1-2; weak D call: TRBD1 (6 bases). CDR3 length equals 16 residues. Between the trimmed V and J ends, which lost 3 bases and 8 bases, there was a span of 22 bases. Germline V CDR1 and CDR2: LGHDT, YNNKEL (reference sequence). In DNA form, the CDR3 reads TGTGCCAGCAGCCAGGGGGGTGGCAGGGGAGCGGGAGGCTACACCTTC. As protein: CASSQGGGRGAGGYTF.

The rearrangement joins TRBV29-1 to TRBJ2-7, with D possibly TRBD1 on 5 matching bases. Deletions cut 4 bases from V and 5 bases from J, with 12 bases between. This CDR3 contains 12 residues. The V gene's germline CDR1 is SQVTM and CDR2 ANQGSEA. The CDR3, as DNA: TGCAGCGTTGGGGGCAGGGCGAACGAGCAGTACTTC. Translated, it gives CSVGGRANEQYF.

This clone was observed a handful of times. V is TRBV6-5 and J is TRBJ2-1; 9 bases are a match to TRBD2. Germline lookup yields CDR1 MNHEY and CDR2 SVGAGI. CDR3 length: 15 residues. Trimming removed 10 bases from V and 4 bases from J; junction bases left unmatched: 11. The DNA of the CDR3 is TGTGCCACCCGGGGAGCGGGGGGCCAATACAATGAGCAGTTCTTC. This encodes CATRGAGGQYNEQFF.

This clone came up once. This chain connects TRBV3-1 (or the pseudogene TRBV3-2) to TRBJ1-2, with 8 bases lining up with TRBD1. V lost 4 bases, J lost 4 bases, and 14 bases stayed unmatched. The CDR3 runs to 17 residues. In germline, CDR1 is LGHDT, CDR2 YNNKEL (reference sequence). The CDR3 DNA reads as TGTGCCAGCAGCCCCACCCTTCGGACAGGGACCCCCTATGGCTACACCTTC. As protein: CASSPTLRTGTPYGYTF.

The chain couples TRBV27 to TRBJ1-4, with 11 bases aligning to TRBD1. J lost 8 bases, V lost 4 bases, and 9 bases had no gene match. Germline V gene data show CDR1 as MNHEY and CDR2 as SMNVEV (reference sequence). The CDR3 loop spans 16 amino acids. The DNA for the CDR3 is TGTGCCAGCAGTTCGAGACCGGGACAGGGGGGGGAAAAACTGTTTTTT. Protein sequence: CASSSRPGQGGEKLFF.

The chain carries TRBV27 and TRBJ2-3; tentative D call: TRBD1 (5 bases). The CDR3 runs 15 residues. The V gene lost 6 bases and the J gene lost 0 bases, with 13 bases spanning the gap. Per the germline V gene, CDR1 is MNHEY and CDR2 is SMNVEV (reference sequence). CDR3 residues: CASRDSPSSTDTQYF. CDR3 nucleotide sequence: TGTGCCAGCAGAGACAGCCCCTCTAGCACAGATACGCAGTATTTT.

The table lists this clone with many counts. The J gene is TRBJ2-7, the V gene TRBV29-1; D perhaps matches TRBD2 (5 bases). V lost 6 bases and J 0 bases, leaving 12 bases between the germline ends. Germline V gene sequence: CDR1 SQVTM, CDR2 ANQGSEA. The CDR3 runs to 13 residues. The CDR3: CSVLDGLSYEQYF. The DNA for the CDR3 is TGCAGCGTCTTGGACGGACTCTCCTACGAGCAGTACTTC.

The V call is TRBV7-9, the J call TRBJ2-7, with 9 bases fitting TRBD1. Per germline, CDR1 SEHNR and CDR2 FQNEAQ (reference sequence). V shed 5 bases, J shed 1 base, and the junction held 9 bases outside the gene matches. There are 16 residues in the CDR3. CDR3 amino acids: CASSPSGGTGSYEQYF. For the CDR3, the DNA is TGTGCCAGCAGCCCCTCTGGGGGGACAGGGTCCTACGAGCAGTACTTC.

V and J are TRBV7-2 and TRBJ2-1; 9 bases are a match to TRBD1. The CDR3 sequence is 15 residues long. Trimming at V came to 3 bases and at J to 8 bases, leaving 8 bases not matched to a gene. Germline CDR1 is SGHTA and CDR2 is FQGNSA. CDR3 in amino acids: CASSFRQGGGDEQFF. CDR3 sequence (DNA): TGTGCCAGCAGCTTTCGACAGGGGGGAGGCGATGAGCAGTTCTTC. The full variable domain, rest sourced from reference TRBV7-2 and TRBJ2-1, is GAGVSQSPSNKVTEKGKDVELRCDPISGHTALYWYRQSLGQGLEFLIYFQGNSAPDKSGLPSDRFSAERTGGSVSTLTIQRTQQEDSAVYLCASSFRQGGGDEQFFGPGTRLTVL.

The J gene is TRBJ1-2, the V gene TRBV29-1; D perhaps matches TRBD1 (6 bases). V was pared by 6 bases and J by 8 bases, with 16 bases between. In germline, CDR1 is SQVTM, CDR2 ANQGSEA. The CDR3 spans 12 residues. The DNA for the CDR3 is TGCAGCGTGTGGGGAAGTGGGGGCGGCTACACCTTC. This sequence encodes CSVWGSGGGYTF.

The chain combines TRBV19 with TRBJ2-7; weak D call: TRBD1 (7 bases). This CDR3 spans 15 amino acids. Looked up from germline, CDR1 is LNHDA and CDR2 is SQIVND (reference sequence). Trimming took 6 bases from V and 1 from J, leaving 16 bases between them. The CDR3: CASSPEAGGSYEQYF. The CDR3 DNA reads as TGTGCCAGTAGCCCTGAGGCAGGGGGGTCCTACGAGCAGTACTTC.

CDR3 sequence: CASSLSGLEQYF. The CDR3 DNA is TGTGCCAGCAGCTTAAGTGGCCTCGAGCAGTACTTC. The J gene is TRBJ2-7, the V gene TRBV11-2, with D hard to call. The V end was cut by 2 bases, the J end by 6 bases, with 8 bases between. This CDR3 region has 12 residues. Germline CDR1 SGHAT, CDR2 FQNNGV. Using reference TRBV11-2 and TRBJ2-7 for the parts outside the CDR3, the full variable domain is EAGVAQSPRYKIIEKRQSVAFWCNPISGHATLYWYQQILGQGPKLLIQFQNNGVVDDSQLPKDRFSAERLKGVDSTLKIQPAKLEDSAVYLCASSLSGLEQYFGPGTRLTVT.

The chain employs TRBV13 and TRBJ2-2, with 7 bases identical to TRBD1. After removal of 5 bases from V and 0 bases from J, the junction contained 3 bases not matched to a gene. Germline V CDR1 and CDR2: PRHDT, FYEKMQ (reference sequence). This CDR3 is 15 amino acids long. CDR3 sequence reads: CASSPDRSNTGELFF. The CDR3 bases are TGTGCCAGCAGCCCGGACAGGTCGAACACCGGGGAGCTGTTTTTT.

The J gene is TRBJ2-3, the V gene TRBV7-3; 7 positions match TRBD2. The trim removed 5 bases at V and 0 bases at J, leaving 11 bases unmatched. The CDR3 totals 17 residues. From germline, CDR1 is SGHTA and CDR2 FQGTGA. CDR3: CASSARRGSTSTDTQYF. CDR3 DNA sequence: TGTGCCAGCAGCGCTCGGCGGGGGTCCACTAGCACAGATACGCAGTATTTT.

V and J are TRBV5-6 and TRBJ2-7, with TRBD2 as a possible D gene (7 bases). The CDR3 runs 13 residues. Germline V lookup: CDR1 SGHDT, CDR2 YYEEEE. Trimming removed 7 bases from V and 3 bases from J, with 14 bases in between. The CDR3 bases are TGTGCCAGCCAAACGGGGGGCCGCTACGAGCAGTACTTC. Its protein is CASQTGGRYEQYF.

The V call is TRBV6-5, the J call TRBJ1-5; no reliable D call. V lost 5 bases and J 7 bases, leaving 15 bases between the germline ends. CDR1 and CDR2 from the germline V gene are MNHEY and SVGAGI. The CDR3 totals 14 residues. CDR3 nucleotides: TGTGCCAGCAGTCAACAGTTTCGGAAGCAGCCCCAGCATTTT. It encodes CASSQQFRKQPQHF.

The chain couples TRBV6-2 or TRBV6-3 to TRBJ2-7; D not resolved. The CDR3 spans 15 residues. Trimming cost V 2 bases and J 2 bases, with 13 bases left between them. CDR1 and CDR2 from the germline V gene are MNHEY and SVGEGT. The CDR3 here is CASSYSATQTYEQYF. The DNA of the CDR3 is TGTGCCAGCAGTTACAGCGCCACCCAGACCTACGAGCAGTACTTC.

This rearrangement joins TRBV4-1 to TRBJ1-2, with 11 positions matching TRBD1. The CDR3 has 17 residues. The germline gives CDR1 MGHRA, CDR2 YSYEKL. The junction had 7 bases not matched to a gene; V was cut back by 0 bases and J by 4 bases. CDR3 sequence: CASSQDFGDRGFYGYTF. The CDR3 nucleotides are TGCGCCAGCAGCCAAGATTTTGGGGACAGGGGGTTCTATGGCTACACCTTC.

The chain is built from TRBV7-2 and TRBJ1-1; tentatively, D is TRBD1 (6 bases). V was trimmed by 5 bases and J by 1 base, leaving 11 bases between them. This CDR3 comprises 14 residues. Germline-derived CDR1 and CDR2 are SGHTA and FQGNSA. CDR3 nucleotides: TGTGCCAGCAGCGCCCAGACAGGGAACACTGAAGCTTTCTTT. Encoded protein: CASSAQTGNTEAFF.

This chain's CDR3 is CASGLTGYHREQYF. The DNA for the CDR3 is TGTGCTAGTGGTCTTACAGGGTACCACCGCGAGCAGTACTTC. The V and J genes are TRBV12-5 and TRBJ2-7, with D possibly TRBD1 on 6 matching bases. In germline, CDR1 is LGHNT, CDR2 FRNRAP. The CDR3 totals 14 residues. V was trimmed by 5 bases and J by 6 bases, leaving 17 bases between them. The full variable domain, its missing parts supplied by reference TRBV12-5 and TRBJ2-7, is DARVTQTPRHKVTEMGQEVTMRCQPILGHNTVFWYRQTMMQGLELLAYFRNRAPLDDSGMPKDRFSAEMPDATLATLKIQPSEPRDSAVYFCASGLTGYHREQYFGPGTRLTVT.

Only one count was recorded for this clone. The chain couples TRBV29-1 to TRBJ1-1; 9 bases agree with TRBD1. With 6 bases clipped from V and 5 bases from J, the junction kept 7 bases outside the gene matches. This CDR3 has 13 residues. The germline V gene encodes CDR1 SQVTM and CDR2 ANQGSEA. The DNA for the CDR3 is TGCAGCGTCTCGACAGGGGGGGAGACTGAAGCTTTCTTT. It yields the protein CSVSTGGETEAFF. Looking up the rest from reference TRBV29-1 and TRBJ1-1 gives the full variable domain: SAVISQKPSRDICQRGTSLTIQCQVDSQVTMMFWYRQQPGQSLTLIATANQGSEATYESGFVIDKFPISRPNLTFSTLTVSNMSPEDSSIYLCSVSTGGETEAFFGQGTRLTVV.

This sequence joins TRBV7-7 and TRBJ2-1; 10 bases are shared with TRBD1. The V and J ends lost 2 bases and 10 bases, in that order; junction bases with no gene match: 11. CDR3 length: 16 residues. Per the germline V gene, CDR1 is SSHAT and CDR2 is FNYEAQ (reference sequence). The CDR3 sequence is CASSLSPGQGWGEQFF. CDR3 bases: TGTGCCAGCAGCTTATCCCCGGGACAGGGGTGGGGGGAGCAGTTCTTC.

The chain couples TRBV4-2 to TRBJ1-6; D is perhaps TRBD1 (6 bases). In germline, CDR1 is LGHNA, CDR2 YNFKEQ. Trimming cost V 0 bases and J 10 bases, with 19 bases left between them. CDR3 length: 17 residues. In DNA form, the CDR3 reads TGTGCCAGCAGCCAAGATGGGGCAGGGGCCGCCAGATCACCCCTCCACTTT. Amino acids: CASSQDGAGAARSPLHF.

The chain uses TRBV28 and TRBJ2-7; 8 nucleotides agree with TRBD1. The CDR3 sequence is 16 residues long. Germline-derived CDR1 and CDR2 are MDHEN and SYDVKM. J was trimmed by 4 bases and V by 7 bases; bases with no gene match: 15. CDR3 residues: CASTSRGQGGTYEQYF. In nucleotides, the CDR3 is TGTGCCAGCACCTCCAGGGGGCAGGGGGGCACATACGAGCAGTACTTC.